This TCR beta chain was sequenced during a study of blood T cell repertoires in COVID-19. The method was immunoSEQ multiplex PCR; TCRdb's version includes in-frame clones alone and lacks a portion of them. The table has fewer than 350,000 clones, 85% seen once. The CDR3 covers 13 residues. Losses at the gene ends were 7 bases for V and 6 bases for J; bases not matched to a gene: 6. The germline gives CDR1 SQVTM, CDR2 ANQGSEA. V usage is TRBV29-1 and J usage is TRBJ1-4; TRBD1 aligns across 9 bases. The TCR sequence derives from a woman in her 50s who had recovered from COVID-19. The sample comprised PBMCs or T cells enriched from blood (not recorded which). The DNA of the CDR3 is TGCAGCGCAACAGGGGGCGAATATGAAAAACTGTTTTTT. Its translation is CSATGGEYEKLFF.